This T cell receptor (beta chain) emerged from a study of Ad26.COV2.S vaccination and SARS-CoV-2 variants. Overall study: In the study, Ad26.COV2.S was injected intramuscularly once, or twice 56 days apart.

Produced via immunoSEQ multiplex PCR; TCRdb's table is partial and in-frame only. This sample yields approximately 420,000 clones, of which 75% to 90% are seen a single time; more than 3% belongs to the top ten. V was shortened by 2 bases and J by 2 bases, with 11 bases between the two germline ends. The CDR3 totals 15 residues. Germline CDR1 and CDR2: SGHTS and YDEGEE. The treatment here: some 19 received Ad26.COV2.S at low or high dose, single or two shots; about five received placebo; per-sample allocation not given. Day 63 after the first injection of vaccine or placebo was the sampling time. Donation came from an adult in Boston who was aged 18-55 years.

The TCR was taken from a person between 18 and 59 years old who received the Ad26.COV2.S COVID-19 vaccine or a placebo. Sequences were derived from peripheral blood, sampled in a trial of Ad26.COV2.S vaccine versus placebo. The chain carries TRBV5-8 and TRBJ2-1; D unclear. CDR3 region: CASSFRINPYNEQFF. CDR3 nucleotides: TGTGCCAGCAGCTTTAGGATAAACCCCTACAATGAGCAGTTCTTC.